This paragraph covers one T cell receptor beta chain sequence. V lost 1 base and J lost 2, with 9 bases in between. Germline V gene lookup returns CDR1 LGHNA and CDR2 YNFKEQ. The CDR3 contains 14 residues. This specimen comes from a study of CD8 T cells in ankylosing spondylitis. A single record per CDR3 protein comes from TCRdb applying MiXCR to the 5' RACE reads. The sample consists of approximately 250,000 distinct CDR3 sequences, 24% of them appearing once. The receptor's source is a male donor with ankylosing spondylitis or in good health (not recorded which). Sequencing was done on a sample of blood, either unsorted or a sorted T cell fraction (not recorded which). V and J are TRBV4-2 and TRBJ2-7; the D is unclear. CDR3 amino acids: CASSQAAGPYEQYF. The CDR3 DNA sequence: TGTGCCAGCAGCCAAGCGGCAGGTCCCTACGAGCAGTACTTC.